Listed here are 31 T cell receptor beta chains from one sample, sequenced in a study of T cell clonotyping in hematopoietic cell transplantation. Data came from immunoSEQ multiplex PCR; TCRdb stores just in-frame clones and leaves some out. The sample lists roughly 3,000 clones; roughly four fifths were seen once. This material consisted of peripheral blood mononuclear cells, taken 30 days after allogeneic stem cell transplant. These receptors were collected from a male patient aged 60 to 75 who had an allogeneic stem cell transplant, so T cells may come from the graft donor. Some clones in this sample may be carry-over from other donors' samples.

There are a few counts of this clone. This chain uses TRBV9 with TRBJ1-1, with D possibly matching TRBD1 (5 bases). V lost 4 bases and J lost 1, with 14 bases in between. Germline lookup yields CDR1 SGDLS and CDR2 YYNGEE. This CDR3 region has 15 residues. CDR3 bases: TGTGCCAGCAGCAGATCGCCGGGGGGGAACACTGAAGCTTTCTTT. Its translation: CASSRSPGGNTEAFF. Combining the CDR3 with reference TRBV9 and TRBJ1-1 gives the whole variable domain DSGVTQTPKHLITATGQRVTLRCSPRSGDLSVYWYQQSLDQGLQFLIQYYNGEERAKGNILERFSAQQFPDLHSELNLSSLELGDSALYFCASSRSPGGNTEAFFGQGTRLTVV.

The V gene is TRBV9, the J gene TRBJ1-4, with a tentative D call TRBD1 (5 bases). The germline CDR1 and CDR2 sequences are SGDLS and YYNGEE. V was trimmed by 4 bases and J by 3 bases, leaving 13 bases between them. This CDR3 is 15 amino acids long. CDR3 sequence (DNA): TGTGCCAGCAGCCAAGCTTCAGGGTCTAATGAAAAACTGTTTTTT. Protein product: CASSQASGSNEKLFF.

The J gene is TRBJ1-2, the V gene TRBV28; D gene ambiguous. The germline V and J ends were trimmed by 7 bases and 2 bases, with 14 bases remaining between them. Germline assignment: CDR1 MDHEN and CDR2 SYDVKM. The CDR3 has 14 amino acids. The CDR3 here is CASTPRRGNYGYTF. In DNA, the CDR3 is TGTGCCAGCACTCCCCGACGAGGGAACTATGGCTACACCTTC.

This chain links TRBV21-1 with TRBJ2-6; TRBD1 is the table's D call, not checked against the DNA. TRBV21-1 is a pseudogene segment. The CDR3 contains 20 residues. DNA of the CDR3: TGTGCCAGCAGCCATTCCGGGACAGGAAACCGGCTCTCTGGGGCCAACGTCCTGACTTTC. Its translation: CASSHSGTGNRLSGANVLTF.

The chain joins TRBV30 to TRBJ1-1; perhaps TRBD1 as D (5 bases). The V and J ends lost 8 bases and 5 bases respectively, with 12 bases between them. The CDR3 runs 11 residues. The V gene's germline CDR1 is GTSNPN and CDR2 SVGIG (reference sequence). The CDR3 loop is CARREQTEAFF. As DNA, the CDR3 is TGTGCCCGCAGGGAACAGACTGAAGCTTTCTTT.

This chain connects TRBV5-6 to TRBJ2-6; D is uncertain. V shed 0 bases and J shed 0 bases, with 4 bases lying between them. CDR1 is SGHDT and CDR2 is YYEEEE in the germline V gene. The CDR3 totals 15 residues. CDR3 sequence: CASSLVHSGANVLTF. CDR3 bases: TGTGCCAGCAGCTTGGTCCACTCTGGGGCCAACGTCCTGACTTTC.

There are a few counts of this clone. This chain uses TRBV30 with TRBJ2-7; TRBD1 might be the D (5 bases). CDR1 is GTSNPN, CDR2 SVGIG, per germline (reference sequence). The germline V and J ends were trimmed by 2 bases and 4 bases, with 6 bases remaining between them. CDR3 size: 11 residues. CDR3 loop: CAWSRQYEQYF. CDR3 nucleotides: TGTGCCTGGAGTCGACAGTACGAGCAGTACTTC.

The CDR3 sequence: CASSRQGSRYEQYF. Written as DNA, the CDR3 is TGTGCCAGCAGTCGACAGGGGTCACGCTACGAGCAGTACTTC. The rearrangement joins TRBV7-6 to TRBJ2-7; 8 nucleotides match TRBD1. The ends lost 6 bases at V and 3 bases at J; junction bases unmatched: 7. In germline, CDR1 is SGHVS, CDR2 FNYEAQ. The CDR3 covers 14 residues. Drawing the rest from reference TRBV7-6 and TRBJ2-7, the complete variable domain is GAGVSQSPRYKVTKRGQDVALRCDPISGHVSLYWYRQALGQGPEFLTYFNYEAQQDKSGLPNDRFSAERPEGSISTLTIQRTEQRDSAMYRCASSRQGSRYEQYFGPGTRLTVT.

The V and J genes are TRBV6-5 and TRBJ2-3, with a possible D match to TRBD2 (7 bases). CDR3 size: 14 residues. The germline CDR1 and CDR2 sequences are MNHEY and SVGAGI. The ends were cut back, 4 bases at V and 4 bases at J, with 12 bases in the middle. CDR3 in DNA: TGTGCCAGCAGTTCCCAAGGGGGGGCAGATACGCAGTATTTT. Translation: CASSSQGGADTQYF.

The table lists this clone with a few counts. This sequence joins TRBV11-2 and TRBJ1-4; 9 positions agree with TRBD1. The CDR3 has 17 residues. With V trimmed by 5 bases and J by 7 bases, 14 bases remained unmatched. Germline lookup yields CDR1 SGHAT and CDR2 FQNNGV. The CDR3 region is CASSAGGTGPGGEKLFF. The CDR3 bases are TGTGCCAGCAGCGCCGGCGGGACAGGGCCCGGCGGTGAAAAACTGTTTTTT.

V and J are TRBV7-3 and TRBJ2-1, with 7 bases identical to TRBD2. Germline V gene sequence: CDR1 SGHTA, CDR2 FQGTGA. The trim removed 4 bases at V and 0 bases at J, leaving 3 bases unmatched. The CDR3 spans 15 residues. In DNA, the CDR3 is TGTGCCAGCAGCTGGTTAGCGGGCTCCTACAATGAGCAGTTCTTC. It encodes CASSWLAGSYNEQFF.

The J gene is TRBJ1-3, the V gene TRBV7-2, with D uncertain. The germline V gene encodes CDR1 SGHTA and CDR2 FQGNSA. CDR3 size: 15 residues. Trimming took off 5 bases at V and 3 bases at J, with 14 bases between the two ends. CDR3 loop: CASSPEELLGNTIYF. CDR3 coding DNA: TGTGCCAGCAGCCCCGAAGAACTACTTGGAAACACCATATATTTT. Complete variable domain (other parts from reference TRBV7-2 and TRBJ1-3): GAGVSQSPSNKVTEKGKDVELRCDPISGHTALYWYRQSLGQGLEFLIYFQGNSAPDKSGLPSDRFSAERTGGSVSTLTIQRTQQEDSAVYLCASSPEELLGNTIYFGEGSWLTVV.

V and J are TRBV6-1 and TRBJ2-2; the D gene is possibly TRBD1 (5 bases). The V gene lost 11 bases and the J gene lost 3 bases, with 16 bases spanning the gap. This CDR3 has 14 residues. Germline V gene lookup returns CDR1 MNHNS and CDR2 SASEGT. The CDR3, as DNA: TGTGCCTCGACCTATAGCAGGGACACCGGGGAGCTGTTTTTT. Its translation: CASTYSRDTGELFF.

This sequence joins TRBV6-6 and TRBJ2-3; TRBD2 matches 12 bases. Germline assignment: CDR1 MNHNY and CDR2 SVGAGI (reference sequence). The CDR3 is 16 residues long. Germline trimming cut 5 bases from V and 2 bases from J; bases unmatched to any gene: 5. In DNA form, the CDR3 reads TGTGCCAGCAGTACGCTAGCGGGAGGGGTCACAGATACGCAGTATTTT. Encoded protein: CASSTLAGGVTDTQYF.

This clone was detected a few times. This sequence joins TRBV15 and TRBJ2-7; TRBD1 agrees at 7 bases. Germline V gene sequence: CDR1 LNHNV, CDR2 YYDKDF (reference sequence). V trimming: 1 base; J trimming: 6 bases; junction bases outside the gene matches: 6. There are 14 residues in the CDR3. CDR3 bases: TGTGCCACCAGCAGAGGACAGGGTGGCCGCGAGCAGTACTTC. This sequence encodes CATSRGQGGREQYF.

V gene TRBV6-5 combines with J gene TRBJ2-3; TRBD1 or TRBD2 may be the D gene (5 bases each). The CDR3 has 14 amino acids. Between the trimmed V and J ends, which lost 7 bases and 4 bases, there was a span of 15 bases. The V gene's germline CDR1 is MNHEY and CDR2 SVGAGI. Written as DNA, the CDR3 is TGTGCCAGCACCCCCTCCGGGGCCGCAGATACGCAGTATTTT. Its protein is CASTPSGAADTQYF.

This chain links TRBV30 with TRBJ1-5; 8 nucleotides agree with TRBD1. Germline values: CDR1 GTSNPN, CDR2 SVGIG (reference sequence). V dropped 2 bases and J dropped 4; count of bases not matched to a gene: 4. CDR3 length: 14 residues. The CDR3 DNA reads TGTGCCTGGAGTTCCGGACAGGGTAATCAGCCCCAGCATTTT. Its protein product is CAWSSGQGNQPQHF.

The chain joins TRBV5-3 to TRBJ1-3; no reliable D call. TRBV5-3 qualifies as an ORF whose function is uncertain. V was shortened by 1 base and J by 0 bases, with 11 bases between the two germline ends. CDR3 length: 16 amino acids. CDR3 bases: TGTGCCAGAAGCTTGCCGGGAAGCTACTCTGGAAACACCATATATTTT. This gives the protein CARSLPGSYSGNTIYF.

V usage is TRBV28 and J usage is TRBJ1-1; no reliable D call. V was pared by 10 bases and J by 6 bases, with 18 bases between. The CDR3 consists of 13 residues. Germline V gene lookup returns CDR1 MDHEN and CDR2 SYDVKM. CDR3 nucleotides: TGTGCCACCCGACCCCCCCCCGGCCCTGAAGCTTTCTTT. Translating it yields CATRPPPGPEAFF.

This chain's CDR3 is CAWKGRGKSGANVLTF. CDR3 in DNA: TGTGCCTGGAAGGGCAGGGGAAAGTCTGGGGCCAACGTCCTGACTTTC. V is TRBV30 and J is TRBJ2-6, with D maybe TRBD1 (6 bases). The CDR3 is 16 residues long. In germline, CDR1 is GTSNPN, CDR2 SVGIG (reference sequence). V lost 4 bases and J lost 1, with 14 bases in between.

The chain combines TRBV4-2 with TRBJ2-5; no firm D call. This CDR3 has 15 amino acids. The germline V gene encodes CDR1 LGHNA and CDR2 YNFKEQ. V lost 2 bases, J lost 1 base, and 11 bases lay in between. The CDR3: CASSQLVDGQETQYF. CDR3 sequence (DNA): TGTGCCAGCAGCCAACTCGTGGACGGCCAAGAGACCCAGTACTTC.

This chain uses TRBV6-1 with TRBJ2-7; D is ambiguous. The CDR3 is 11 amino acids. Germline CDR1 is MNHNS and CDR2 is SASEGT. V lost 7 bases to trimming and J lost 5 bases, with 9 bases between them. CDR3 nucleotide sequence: TGTGCCAGCAATGCTGGGGACGAGCAGTACTTC. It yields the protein CASNAGDEQYF.

The CDR3 here is CATRSGGFYYGYTF. CDR3 coding DNA: TGTGCCACCCGAAGCGGGGGGTTCTATTATGGCTACACCTTC. The chain uses TRBV2 and TRBJ1-2, with D maybe TRBD1 (5 bases). The CDR3 is 14 residues long. V dropped 10 bases and J dropped 5 bases, with 20 bases sitting between them. Germline assignment: CDR1 SNHLY and CDR2 FYNNEI.

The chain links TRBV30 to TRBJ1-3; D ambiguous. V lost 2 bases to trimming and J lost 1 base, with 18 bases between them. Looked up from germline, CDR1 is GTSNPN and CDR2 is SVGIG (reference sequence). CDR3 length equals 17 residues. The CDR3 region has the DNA TGTGCCTGGAGTTTGGGCCTACCTAAGGGTTCTGGAAACACCATATATTTT. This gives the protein CAWSLGLPKGSGNTIYF.

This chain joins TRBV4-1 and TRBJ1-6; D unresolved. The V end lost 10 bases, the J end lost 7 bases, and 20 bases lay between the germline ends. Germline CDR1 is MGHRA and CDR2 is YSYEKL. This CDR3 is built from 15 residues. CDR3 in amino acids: CAIGSGPLANSPLHF. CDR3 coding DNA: TGCGCCATCGGAAGTGGGCCATTGGCGAATTCACCCCTCCACTTT.

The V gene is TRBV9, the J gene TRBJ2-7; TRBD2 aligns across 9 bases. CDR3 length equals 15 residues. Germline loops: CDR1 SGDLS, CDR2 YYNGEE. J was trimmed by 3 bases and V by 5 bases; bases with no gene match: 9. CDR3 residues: CASSGEIAGDYEQYF. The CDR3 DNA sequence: TGTGCCAGCAGTGGGGAAATAGCGGGAGACTACGAGCAGTACTTC.

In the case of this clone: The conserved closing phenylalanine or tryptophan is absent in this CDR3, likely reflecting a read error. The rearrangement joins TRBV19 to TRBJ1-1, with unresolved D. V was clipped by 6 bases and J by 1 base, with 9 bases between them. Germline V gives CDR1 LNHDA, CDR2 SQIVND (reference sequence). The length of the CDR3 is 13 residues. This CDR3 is CASRDLENTEAFS. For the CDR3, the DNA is TGTGCCAGTAGGGACTTAGAGAACACTGAAGCTTTCTCT.

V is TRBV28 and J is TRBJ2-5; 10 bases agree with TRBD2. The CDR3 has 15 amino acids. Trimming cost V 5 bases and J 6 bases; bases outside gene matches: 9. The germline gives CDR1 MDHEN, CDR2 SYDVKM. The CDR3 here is CASSPTVAGGKTQYF. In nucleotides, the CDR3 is TGTGCCAGCAGTCCGACAGTAGCGGGAGGAAAGACCCAGTACTTC. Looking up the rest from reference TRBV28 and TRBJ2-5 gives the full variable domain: DVKVTQSSRYLVKRTGEKVFLECVQDMDHENMFWYRQDPGLGLRLIYFSYDVKMKEKGDIPEGYSVSREKKERFSLILESASTNQTSMYLCASSPTVAGGKTQYFGPGTRLLVL.

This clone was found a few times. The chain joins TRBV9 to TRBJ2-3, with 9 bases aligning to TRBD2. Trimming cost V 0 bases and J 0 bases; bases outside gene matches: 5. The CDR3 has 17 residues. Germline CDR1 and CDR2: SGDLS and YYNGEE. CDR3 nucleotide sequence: TGTGCCAGCAGCGTAGCTGGGAGCGGGGGGAGCACAGATACGCAGTATTTT. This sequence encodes CASSVAGSGGSTDTQYF.

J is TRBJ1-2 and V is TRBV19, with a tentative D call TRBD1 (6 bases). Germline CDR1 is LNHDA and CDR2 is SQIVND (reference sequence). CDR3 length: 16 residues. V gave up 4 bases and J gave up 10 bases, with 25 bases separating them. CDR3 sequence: CASSTRTDFVYGNYTF. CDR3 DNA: TGTGCCAGTAGTACCAGGACAGATTTCGTTTACGGAAACTACACCTTC.

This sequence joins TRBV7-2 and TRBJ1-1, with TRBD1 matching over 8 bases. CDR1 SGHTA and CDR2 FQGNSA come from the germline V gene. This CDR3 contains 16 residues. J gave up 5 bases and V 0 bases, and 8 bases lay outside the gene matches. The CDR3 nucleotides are TGTGCCAGCAGCTTAGCAAGAGACAGGGGTAAGACTGAAGCTTTCTTT. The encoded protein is CASSLARDRGKTEAFF.